The T cell receptor beta chain under discussion was sequenced for a study of blood T cell repertoires in COVID-19. Turning to the study itself: COVID-19 samples from acute and convalescent phases originated in the United States, Italy and Spain. Sample material is recorded as cDNA or gDNA derived from T cells, B-cell-depleted T cells, or PBMCs.

Source study methods: Estimated nucleated cell counts came from reference gene primer amplification. The protocol was immunoSEQ multiplex PCR, while the TCRdb copy is restricted to in-frame clones and leaves out a portion. Clone size and V and J calls were adopted from that table, with D and trimming inferred from the DNA. The sample contains approximately 190,000 clones, around 84% of which appear only once. The clonotype originates from a human donor in a cohort sampled during active COVID-19. Sample: peripheral blood.

The CDR3 nucleotides are TGTGCCAGCAGCTTTTCTTCCGGGACCCAGTACTTC. Protein sequence: CASSFSSGTQYF. The gene calls are TRBV6-5 and TRBJ2-5; D not resolved. Germline assignment: CDR1 MNHEY and CDR2 SVGAGI. The V end was cut by 6 bases, the J end by 7 bases, with 12 bases between. The CDR3 extends over 12 amino acids.